The clone carrying this T cell receptor (beta chain) was recorded at least ten times. Its antigen is not known. The data are from a study of T cells in Graves' hyperthyroidism and ophthalmopathy. Background on the study: Before any treatment, at initial diagnosis, peripheral blood was collected. Study-wide points: Blood also showed most of the thyroid clonotypes that were expanded above 0.001.

The CDR3 totals 12 residues. Germline CDR1 MNHNS, CDR2 SASEGT. V dropped 6 bases and J dropped 6 bases, with 9 bases sitting between them. TCR beta CDR3 region amplification was performed from RNA transcripts. First-round RT-PCR of the TCR CDR3 relied on the HTBI primer set. TCRdb used MiXCR to reprocess the multiplex PCR reads, holding one entry per CDR3 protein. Of around 300,000 distinct CDR3 sequences in the sample, 25% to 30% were seen once. Newly diagnosed patients aged 18 to 65 had hyperthyroidism of under 2 months' duration. Orbital computed tomography, thyroid ultrasound, serum thyroxine and TRAb, and clinical symptoms together informed the diagnoses.

This TCR was recovered from a man aged 35 to 55 with Graves' hyperthyroidism that later progressed to Graves' ophthalmopathy. Sequenced material: blood. The chain carries TRBV6-1 and TRBJ1-5, with D perhaps matching TRBD1 (5 bases). CDR3 bases: TGTGCCAGCAGCGCGAGGGGTCAGCCCCAGCATTTT. Protein product: CASSARGQPQHF.